These 2 T cell receptor beta chains were all obtained from the same sample, sequenced in a study of cytomegalovirus exposure and HLA in healthy donors. In the PCR, 60 Vbeta and 13 Jbeta primers were used. Some clones are missing from TCRdb's copy, which holds only in-frame ones; the method was immunoSEQ multiplex PCR. The data contain 150,000 to 200,000 clones, around 81% of them singletons. Sequencing was performed on PBMCs. The receptors here all came from a woman aged 25 to 39 in good health and CMV-seronegative.

The V gene is TRBV28, the J gene TRBJ1-2, with 8 bases lining up with TRBD1. Germline V CDR1 and CDR2: MDHEN, SYDVKM. The CDR3 length is 15 residues. V dropped 2 bases and J dropped 8; count of bases not matched to a gene: 10. The CDR3 loop reads CASSLRGAGGEGYTF. In nucleotides, the CDR3 is TGTGCCAGCAGTTTAAGGGGGGCAGGGGGCGAGGGCTACACCTTC.

The CDR3 is CASSLGWGVDGNTIYF. CDR3 DNA sequence: TGTGCCAGCAGCTTAGGGTGGGGGGTTGACGGAAACACCATATATTTT. V usage is TRBV7-6 and J usage is TRBJ1-3, with D maybe TRBD1 (5 bases). V dropped 1 base and J dropped 4 bases, with 14 bases sitting between them. The CDR3 is made up of 16 amino acids. CDR1 is SGHVS, CDR2 FNYEAQ, per germline.